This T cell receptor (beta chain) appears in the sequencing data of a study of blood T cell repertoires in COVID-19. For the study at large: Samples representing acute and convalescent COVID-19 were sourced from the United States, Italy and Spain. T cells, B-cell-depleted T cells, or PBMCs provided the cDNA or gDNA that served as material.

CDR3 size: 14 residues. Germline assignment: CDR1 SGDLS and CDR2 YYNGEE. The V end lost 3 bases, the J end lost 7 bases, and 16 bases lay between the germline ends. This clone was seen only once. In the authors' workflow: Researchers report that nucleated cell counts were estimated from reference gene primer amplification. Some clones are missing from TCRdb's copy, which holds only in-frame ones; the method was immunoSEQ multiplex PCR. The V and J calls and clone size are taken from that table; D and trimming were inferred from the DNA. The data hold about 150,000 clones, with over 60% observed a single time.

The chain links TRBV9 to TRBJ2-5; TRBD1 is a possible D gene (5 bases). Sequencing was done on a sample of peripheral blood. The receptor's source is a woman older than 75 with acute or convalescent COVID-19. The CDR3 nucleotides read TGTGCCAGCAGCGGCCCAGGGTCAAGCGCGACCCAGTACTTC. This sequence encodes CASSGPGSSATQYF.